These 19 T cell receptor beta chains originate from one sample sequenced in a study of shared clonotypes between healthy human individuals. Only in-frame clones appear in the TCRdb table, and some are missing; sequencing was by immunoSEQ multiplex PCR. The profile shows under 2.5 million clones, around 93% of them singletons. The sample comprised naive CD4+ T cells from PBMCs. The subset: CD45RA+ positively selected. These receptors came from a man younger than 30 in good health. Some clones in this sample may be carry-over from other donors' samples.

V gene TRBV2 combines with J gene TRBJ1-1; a possible D gene is TRBD1 (5 bases). CDR3 length: 13 residues. Germline V gene sequence: CDR1 SNHLY, CDR2 FYNNEI. V was shortened by 3 bases and J by 5 bases, with 10 bases between the two germline ends. The CDR3 here is CASSEMGGTEAFF. In DNA form, the CDR3 reads TGTGCCAGCAGTGAGATGGGGGGAACTGAAGCTTTCTTT.

The chain is built from TRBV7-8 and TRBJ2-3; D is unclear. There are 15 residues in the CDR3. Germline V lookup: CDR1 SGHVS, CDR2 FQNEAQ. V was cut by 2 bases and J by 0 bases, with 9 bases left in between. CDR3 amino acids: CASSLLRFSTDTQYF. The CDR3 DNA sequence: TGTGCCAGCAGCTTATTACGGTTTAGCACAGATACGCAGTATTTT.

The chain employs TRBV28 and TRBJ1-2; D gene ambiguous. The CDR3 contains 15 residues. Trimming stripped 5 bases from V and 2 bases from J, with 15 bases between. Looked up from germline, CDR1 is MDHEN and CDR2 is SYDVKM. Here the CDR3 reads CASSVGGVQNYGYTF. In nucleotides, the CDR3 is TGTGCCAGCAGTGTCGGTGGAGTGCAGAACTATGGCTACACCTTC.

The rearrangement uses TRBV30 and TRBJ2-2; a weak D match, TRBD2 (5 bases). Trimming removed 4 bases from V and 3 bases from J, with 18 bases in between. The CDR3 extends over 16 amino acids. CDR1 and CDR2 from the germline V gene are GTSNPN and SVGIG (reference sequence). The CDR3 sequence: CAWTRGSGSYTGELFF. In DNA form, the CDR3 reads TGTGCCTGGACTCGAGGGTCCGGGTCATACACCGGGGAGCTGTTTTTT.

This clone was recorded once. No DNA is shown, since the ends of the CDR3 on it are uncertain; the CDR3 is the one TCRdb lists. The rearrangement uses TRBV5-4 and TRBJ2-1. The CDR3 has 20 residues if both end residues are counted. CDR1 is SGHNT, CDR2 YYREEE, per germline (reference sequence). The CDR3 region is CAFSVPAAVAGSSSYNEQFF.

The rearrangement uses TRBV2 and TRBJ2-3; 13 bases are shared with TRBD2. V lost 8 bases to trimming and J lost 4 bases; unmatched junction nucleotides: 9. The CDR3 is made up of 16 amino acids. CDR1 is SNHLY and CDR2 is FYNNEI in the germline V gene. CDR3 amino acids: CASQNGLAGVSDTQYF. DNA for the CDR3: TGTGCCAGCCAGAACGGACTAGCGGGAGTGTCAGATACGCAGTATTTT.

The chain combines TRBV30 with TRBJ1-3; maybe TRBD1 (6 bases). Germline V gene lookup returns CDR1 GTSNPN and CDR2 SVGIG (reference sequence). V dropped 2 bases and J dropped 2 bases, with 16 bases sitting between them. The CDR3 spans 16 residues. The CDR3 region has the DNA TGTGCCTGGAGTCCCCCCGGGACATTAACTGGAAACACCATATATTTT. This sequence encodes CAWSPPGTLTGNTIYF.

This chain links TRBV2 with TRBJ2-5, with unresolved D. The J call is doubtful: the DNA matches TRBJ2-7 better. The germline V gene encodes CDR1 SNHLY and CDR2 FYNNEI. The CDR3 totals 11 residues. Here the CDR3 reads CASTFHYEQYF. CDR3 in DNA: TGTGCCAGCACGTTCCACTACGAGCAGTACTTC.

J is TRBJ2-7 and V is TRBV10-3; 11 bases agree with TRBD2. The CDR3 totals 13 residues. The germline V gene has CDR1 ENHRY and CDR2 SYGVKD. The V and J ends lost 8 bases and 5 bases, in that order; junction bases with no gene match: 5. The CDR3 nucleotides read TGTGCCATCCGGCTAGCGGGAGGAAACGAGCAGTACTTC. Its protein is CAIRLAGGNEQYF.

V is TRBV7-8 and J is TRBJ1-1; D is unclear. Trimming pared 7 bases from V and 6 bases from J, leaving 9 bases between. This CDR3 is 11 amino acids long. Germline V gene data show CDR1 as SGHVS and CDR2 as FQNEAQ. For the CDR3, the DNA is TGTGCCAGCATCTCGGGTTCTGAAGCTTTCTTT. Residues: CASISGSEAFF.

This clone was picked up one time. Other nucleotide sequences from this sample produce the same CDR3. This sequence joins TRBV9 and TRBJ2-1, with D tentatively TRBD2 (6 bases). Per the germline V gene, CDR1 is SGDLS and CDR2 is YYNGEE. With 0 bases removed from V and 1 base from J, the gap between germline ends came to 8 bases. The CDR3 has 15 amino acids. CDR3 in amino acids: CASSVDRGSYNEQFF. DNA of the CDR3: TGTGCCAGCAGCGTAGATCGGGGGTCCTACAATGAGCAGTTCTTC.

The chain has TRBV6-6 and TRBJ1-2; perhaps TRBD1 as D (5 bases). This CDR3 is 14 amino acids long. Trimming left V 5 bases short and J 8 bases short, with 18 bases between. Per the germline V gene, CDR1 is MNHNY and CDR2 is SVGAGI (reference sequence). CDR3 sequence: CASSRGEPPGGYTF. The CDR3 DNA is TGTGCCAGCAGTCGGGGGGAACCCCCGGGGGGCTACACCTTC.

The V and J genes are TRBV5-6 and TRBJ2-2; D is possibly TRBD1 (5 bases). The V gene lost 4 bases and the J gene lost 7 bases, with 11 bases spanning the gap. Germline V gene lookup returns CDR1 SGHDT and CDR2 YYEEEE. CDR3 length: 13 amino acids. The CDR3 DNA follows: TGTGCCAGCAGCACACAAGGGGTCGGGGAGCTGTTTTTT. Its translation is CASSTQGVGELFF.

This chain connects TRBV7-2 to TRBJ2-7; the D gene could be TRBD1 or TRBD2 (5 bases each). CDR1 is SGHTA and CDR2 is FQGNSA in the germline V gene. Deletions cut 5 bases from V and 0 bases from J, with 14 bases between. This CDR3 is built from 15 residues. The CDR3 is CASSTRVGTSYEQYF. The DNA for the CDR3 is TGTGCCAGCAGCACGAGGGTAGGGACCTCCTACGAGCAGTACTTC.

In regard to this clone: The sample carries other DNA sequences with the same CDR3. Here the CDR3 DNA reads TGCGCCAGCAGCTTAGGAGATCTCTATGGCTACACCTTC. As protein: CASSLGDLYGYTF. The chain employs TRBV5-1 and TRBJ1-2; no definite D call. Per the germline V gene, CDR1 is SGHRS and CDR2 is YFSETQ. V lost 2 bases, J lost 4 bases, and 9 bases lay in between. There are 13 residues in the CDR3.

The CDR3 protein is CASAYQSLSSYNEQFF. The CDR3 region has the DNA TGTGCCAGCGCTTATCAGAGTTTGAGCTCCTACAATGAGCAGTTCTTC. The rearrangement links TRBV7-2 to TRBJ2-1; D gene unclear. The CDR3 contains 16 residues. Germline V CDR1 and CDR2: SGHTA, FQGNSA. V lost 8 bases and J lost 0, with 17 bases in between.

The V gene is TRBV9, the J gene TRBJ2-1, with TRBD2 matching 10 bases. The V gene end was trimmed by 0 bases and the J gene end by 4 bases; junction bases not matched to a gene: 1. Germline CDR1 and CDR2: SGDLS and YYNGEE. CDR3 length: 15 amino acids. DNA for the CDR3: TGTGCCAGCAGCGTAGAACTAGCGGGATACAATGAGCAGTTCTTC. This gives the protein CASSVELAGYNEQFF.

This CDR3 reads CASSLPGNQETQYF. The CDR3, as DNA: TGTGCCAGCAGTTTACCAGGGAACCAAGAGACCCAGTACTTC. The chain couples TRBV28 to TRBJ2-5; TRBD1 is a possible D gene (5 bases). The CDR3 covers 14 residues. From germline, CDR1 is MDHEN and CDR2 SYDVKM. Between the trimmed V and J ends, which lost 2 bases and 0 bases, there was a span of 7 bases.

The chain has TRBV10-3 and TRBJ2-5; D is unclear. Deletions cut 0 bases from V and 2 bases from J, with 10 bases between. Germline V gene lookup returns CDR1 ENHRY and CDR2 SYGVKD. This CDR3 region has 15 residues. The CDR3 sequence is CAISESFVTQETQYF. As DNA, the CDR3 is TGTGCCATCAGTGAGTCGTTCGTGACTCAAGAGACCCAGTACTTC.